This TCR beta chain is from a study of cytomegalovirus exposure and HLA in healthy donors. Study context: About 80 million unique TCRs from HLA-typed donors made up an early data release.

Study-wide results and limits: The authors listed 180 or so TCR beta chains as cytomegalovirus-associated. A later analysis reportedly found fewer N-insertions in an Asian-associated ancestry cluster than the roughly 670-donor mean. It was shown in a later analysis that HLA-associated TCR beta chains were more clonally expanded than other, equally common chains.

Points on this clone: What it binds is not known.

13 Jbeta primers and 60 Vbeta primers were used for the PCR. Generated by immunoSEQ multiplex PCR, the TCRdb table keeps only in-frame clones and is missing some. Of approximately 160,000 clones listed, 70% are singletons. The V end lost 4 bases, the J end lost 4 bases, and 4 bases lay between the germline ends. In germline, CDR1 is SEHNR, CDR2 FQNEAQ (reference sequence). The length of the CDR3 is 12 residues. The chain employs TRBV7-9 and TRBJ2-2; no clear D. This sequence originates from a man aged 18 to 29 in good health and CMV-seropositive. Sequenced material: PBMCs. CDR3 sequence (DNA): TGTGCCAGCAGCTCCTTCACCGGGGAGCTGTTTTTT. Amino acid sequence: CASSSFTGELFF.